Reported below is one T cell receptor (beta chain). Sequencing was performed with immunoSEQ multiplex PCR; in TCRdb, only in-frame clones are kept and a portion is missing. The table lists around 26,000 clones, 95% to 96% of them singletons. The data derive from a study of T cells in tuberculosis. About the research overall: A South African cohort included IGRA-negative adolescents, latently infected IGRA-positive adolescents and adults with active tuberculosis.

The CDR3 loop spans 17 amino acids. Trimming removed 3 bases at V and 7 bases at J, with 22 bases between. CDR1 is SGHNT and CDR2 is YYREEE in the germline V gene (reference sequence). The chain employs TRBV5-4 and TRBJ1-4, with a tentative D call TRBD1 (5 bases). The sequence derives from a donor between 10 and 29 years old with latent tuberculosis or without tuberculosis infection. What was sequenced was PBMCs. The CDR3 coding sequence is TGTGCCAGCAGCTCTGAATCGGCGGGGGGAAGGAGTGAAAAACTGTTTTTT. This codes for CASSSESAGGRSEKLFF.